Given below is one TCR beta chain in context. This sample is drawn from a study of blood T cell repertoires in COVID-19. Turning to the study itself: The United States, Italy and Spain supplied acute and convalescent COVID-19 samples.

Sequencing used immunoSEQ multiplex PCR; TCRdb keeps in-frame clones, though not all of them. The table has about 240,000 clones, about nine tenths seen once; the top ten hold around 6.5%. Germline V gene lookup returns CDR1 LNHDA and CDR2 SQIVND (reference sequence). V dropped 6 bases and J dropped 6 bases, with 15 bases sitting between them. CDR3 length: 14 residues. Sequencing was carried out using peripheral blood. This chain links TRBV19 with TRBJ1-5, with D hard to call. The sequence came from a man between 60 and 70 years old with acute or convalescent COVID-19. CDR3 coding DNA: TGTGCCAGTAGACGAGCGGGGAATGGTCAGCCCCAGCATTTT. This codes for CASRRAGNGQPQHF.